This section outlines one T cell receptor (beta chain) sequence together with its context. Antigen specificity is unknown. This sample is drawn from a study of T-cell memory formation after mild COVID-19. General study results and limits: Mostly located in CM and EM were contracting CD4+ clones, with contracting CD8+ clones located in EMRA.

V was clipped by 4 bases and J by 10 bases, with 14 bases between them. This CDR3 is built from 13 residues. The germline gives CDR1 SGHTA, CDR2 FQGTGA. A single record per CDR3 protein comes from TCRdb applying MiXCR to the 5' RACE reads. The table has about 420,000 distinct CDR3 sequences, 20% to 30% seen once. Sequences were obtained from PBMCs or a T cell subset sorted from them (not recorded which). The origin of this receptor is an adult woman who had mild COVID-19 (a few samples of this study predate the infection). Cell type and time point are not known. The rearrangement joins TRBV7-3 to TRBJ2-1; TRBD1 is a possible D gene (5 bases). The CDR3 reads CASSSRASGEQFF. The DNA of the CDR3 is TGTGCCAGCAGCTCCCGAGCGTCAGGGGAGCAGTTCTTC.